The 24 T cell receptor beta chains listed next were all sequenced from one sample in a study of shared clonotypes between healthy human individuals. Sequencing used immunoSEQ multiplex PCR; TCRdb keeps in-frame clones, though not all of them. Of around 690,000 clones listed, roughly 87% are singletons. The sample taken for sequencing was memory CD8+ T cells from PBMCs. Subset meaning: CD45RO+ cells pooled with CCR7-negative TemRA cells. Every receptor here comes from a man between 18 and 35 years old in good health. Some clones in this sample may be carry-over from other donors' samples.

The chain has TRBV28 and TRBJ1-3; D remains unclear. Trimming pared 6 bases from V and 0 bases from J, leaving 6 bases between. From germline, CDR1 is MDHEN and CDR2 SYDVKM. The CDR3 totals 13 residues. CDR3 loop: CASSQVSGNTIYF. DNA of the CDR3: TGTGCCAGCAGCCAGGTCTCTGGAAACACCATATATTTT.

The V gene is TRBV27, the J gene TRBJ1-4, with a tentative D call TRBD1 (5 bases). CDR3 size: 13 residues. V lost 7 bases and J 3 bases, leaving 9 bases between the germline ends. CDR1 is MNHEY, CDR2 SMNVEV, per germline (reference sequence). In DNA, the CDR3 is TGTGCCAGCAACCGGGGCCCTAATGAAAAACTGTTTTTT. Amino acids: CASNRGPNEKLFF. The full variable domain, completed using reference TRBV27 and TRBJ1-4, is EAQVTQNPRYLITVTGKKLTVTCSQNMNHEYMSWYRQDPGLGLRQIYYSMNVEVTDKGDVPEGYKVSRKEKRNFPLILESPSPNQTSLYFCASNRGPNEKLFFGSGTQLSVL.

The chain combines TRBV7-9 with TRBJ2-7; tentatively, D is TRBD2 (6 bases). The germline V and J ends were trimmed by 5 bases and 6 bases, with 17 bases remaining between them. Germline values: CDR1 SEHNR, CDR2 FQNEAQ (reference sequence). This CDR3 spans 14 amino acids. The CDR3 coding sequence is TGTGCCAGCAGCCCACGCGGGGTATTTCTCGAGCAGTACTTC. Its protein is CASSPRGVFLEQYF.

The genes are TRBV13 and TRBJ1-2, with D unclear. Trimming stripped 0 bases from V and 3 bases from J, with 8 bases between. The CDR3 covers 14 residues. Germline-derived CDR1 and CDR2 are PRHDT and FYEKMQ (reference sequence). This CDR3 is CASSLGPPDYGYTF. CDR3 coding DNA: TGTGCCAGCAGCTTAGGTCCGCCAGACTATGGCTACACCTTC.

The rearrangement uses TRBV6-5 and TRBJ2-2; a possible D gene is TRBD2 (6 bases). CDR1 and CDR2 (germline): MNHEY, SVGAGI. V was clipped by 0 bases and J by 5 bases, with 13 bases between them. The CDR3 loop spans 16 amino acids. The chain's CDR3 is CASSYSTGEVTGELFF. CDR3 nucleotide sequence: TGTGCCAGCAGTTACTCGACGGGAGAAGTAACCGGGGAGCTGTTTTTT.

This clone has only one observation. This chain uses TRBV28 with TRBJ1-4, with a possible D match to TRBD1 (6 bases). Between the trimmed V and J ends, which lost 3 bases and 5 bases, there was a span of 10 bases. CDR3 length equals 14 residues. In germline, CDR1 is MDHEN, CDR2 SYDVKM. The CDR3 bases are TGTGCCAGCAGTTTTCAGGGGATAAATGAAAAACTGTTTTTT. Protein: CASSFQGINEKLFF. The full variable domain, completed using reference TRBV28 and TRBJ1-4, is DVKVTQSSRYLVKRTGEKVFLECVQDMDHENMFWYRQDPGLGLRLIYFSYDVKMKEKGDIPEGYSVSREKKERFSLILESASTNQTSMYLCASSFQGINEKLFFGSGTQLSVL.

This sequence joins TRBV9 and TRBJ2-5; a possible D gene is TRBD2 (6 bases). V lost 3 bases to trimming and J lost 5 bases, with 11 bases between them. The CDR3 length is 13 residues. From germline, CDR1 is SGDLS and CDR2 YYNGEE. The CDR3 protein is CASSASGGETQYF. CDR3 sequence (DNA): TGTGCCAGCAGCGCCAGTGGGGGGGAGACCCAGTACTTC.

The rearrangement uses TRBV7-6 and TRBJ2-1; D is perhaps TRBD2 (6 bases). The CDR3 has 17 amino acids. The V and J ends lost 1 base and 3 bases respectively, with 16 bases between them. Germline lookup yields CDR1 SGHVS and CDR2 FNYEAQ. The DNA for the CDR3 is TGTGCCAGCAGCTTAGGAGTGGCTAGCGTACTCTACAATGAGCAGTTCTTC. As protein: CASSLGVASVLYNEQFF. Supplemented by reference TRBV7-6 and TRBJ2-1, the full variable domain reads GAGVSQSPRYKVTKRGQDVALRCDPISGHVSLYWYRQALGQGPEFLTYFNYEAQQDKSGLPNDRFSAERPEGSISTLTIQRTEQRDSAMYRCASSLGVASVLYNEQFFGPGTRLTVL.

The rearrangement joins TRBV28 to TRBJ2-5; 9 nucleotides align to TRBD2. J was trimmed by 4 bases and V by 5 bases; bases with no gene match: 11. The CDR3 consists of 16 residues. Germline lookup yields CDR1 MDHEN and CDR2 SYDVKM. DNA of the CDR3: TGTGCCAGCAGTATATCGGGACTAGCTGACGTAGAGACCCAGTACTTC. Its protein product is CASSISGLADVETQYF.

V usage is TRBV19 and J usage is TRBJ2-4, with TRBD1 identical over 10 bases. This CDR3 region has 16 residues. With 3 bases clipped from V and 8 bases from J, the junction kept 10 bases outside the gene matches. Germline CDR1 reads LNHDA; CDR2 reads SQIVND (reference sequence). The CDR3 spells CASSMGWTGGIDIQYF. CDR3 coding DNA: TGTGCCAGTAGTATGGGGTGGACAGGGGGGATCGACATTCAGTACTTC.

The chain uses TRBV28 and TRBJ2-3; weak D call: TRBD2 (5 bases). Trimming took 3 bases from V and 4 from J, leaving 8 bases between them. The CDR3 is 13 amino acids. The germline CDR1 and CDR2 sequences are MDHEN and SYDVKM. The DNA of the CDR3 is TGTGCCAGCAGTTTGGGGAGTTCAGATACGCAGTATTTT. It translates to CASSLGSSDTQYF.

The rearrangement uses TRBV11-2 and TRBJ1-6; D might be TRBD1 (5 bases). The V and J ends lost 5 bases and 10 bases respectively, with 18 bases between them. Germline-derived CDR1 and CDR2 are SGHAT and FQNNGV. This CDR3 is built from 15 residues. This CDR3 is CASSKLRGNLSPLHF. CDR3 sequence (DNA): TGTGCCAGCAGCAAACTGAGGGGAAATCTCTCACCCCTCCACTTT.

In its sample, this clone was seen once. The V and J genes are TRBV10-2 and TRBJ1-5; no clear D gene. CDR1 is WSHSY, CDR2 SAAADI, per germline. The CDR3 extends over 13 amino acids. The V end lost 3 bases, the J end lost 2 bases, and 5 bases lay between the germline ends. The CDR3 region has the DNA TGCGCCAGCAGTGACCGGGGCAATCAGCCCCAGCATTTT. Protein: CASSDRGNQPQHF.

The CDR3 DNA reads TGTGCCAGCAGCGTAGAGGCAGGGGGATTGAACACCGGGGAGCTGTTTTTT. Its translation is CASSVEAGGLNTGELFF. The chain has TRBV9 and TRBJ2-2, with TRBD1 matching over 7 bases. V shed 0 bases, J shed 1 base, and the junction held 6 bases outside the gene matches. The CDR3 spans 17 residues. Germline V gene data show CDR1 as SGDLS and CDR2 as YYNGEE.

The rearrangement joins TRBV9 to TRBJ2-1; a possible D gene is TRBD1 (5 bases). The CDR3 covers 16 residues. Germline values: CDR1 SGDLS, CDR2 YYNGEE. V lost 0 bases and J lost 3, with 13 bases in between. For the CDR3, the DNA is TGTGCCAGCAGCGTAGATCCACACGACAGCTACAATGAGCAGTTCTTC. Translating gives CASSVDPHDSYNEQFF.

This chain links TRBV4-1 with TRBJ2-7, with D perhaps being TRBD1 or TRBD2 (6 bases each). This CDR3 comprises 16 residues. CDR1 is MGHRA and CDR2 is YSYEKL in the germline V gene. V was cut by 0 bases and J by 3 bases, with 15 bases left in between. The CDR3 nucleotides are TGCGCCAGCAGCCAAGATCAGGAGGGGGAATACTACGAGCAGTACTTC. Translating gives CASSQDQEGEYYEQYF.

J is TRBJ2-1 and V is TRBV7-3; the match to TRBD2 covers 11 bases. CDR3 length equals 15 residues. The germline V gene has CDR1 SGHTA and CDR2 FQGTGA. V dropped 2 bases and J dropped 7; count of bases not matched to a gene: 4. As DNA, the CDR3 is TGTGCCAGCAGCTTACTAGTAGCGGGAGGGAATGAGCAGTTCTTC. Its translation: CASSLLVAGGNEQFF.

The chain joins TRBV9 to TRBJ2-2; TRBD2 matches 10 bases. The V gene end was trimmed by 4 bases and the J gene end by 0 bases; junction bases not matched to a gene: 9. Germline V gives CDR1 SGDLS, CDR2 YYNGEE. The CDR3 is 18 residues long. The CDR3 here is CASSLRTSGAANTGELFF. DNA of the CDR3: TGTGCCAGCAGCCTCCGGACTAGCGGAGCAGCGAACACCGGGGAGCTGTTTTTT.

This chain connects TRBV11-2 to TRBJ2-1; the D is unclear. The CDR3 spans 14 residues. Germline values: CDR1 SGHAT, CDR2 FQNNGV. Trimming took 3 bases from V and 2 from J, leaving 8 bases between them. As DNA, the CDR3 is TGTGCCAGCAGCTTTGGTGGGCCCTACAATGAGCAGTTCTTC. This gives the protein CASSFGGPYNEQFF. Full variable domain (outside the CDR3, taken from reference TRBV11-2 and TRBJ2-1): EAGVAQSPRYKIIEKRQSVAFWCNPISGHATLYWYQQILGQGPKLLIQFQNNGVVDDSQLPKDRFSAERLKGVDSTLKIQPAKLEDSAVYLCASSFGGPYNEQFFGPGTRLTVL.

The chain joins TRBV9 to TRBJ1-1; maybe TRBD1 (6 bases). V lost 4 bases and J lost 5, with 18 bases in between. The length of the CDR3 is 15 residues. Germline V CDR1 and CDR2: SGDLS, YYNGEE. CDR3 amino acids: CASSTSGGRGTEAFF. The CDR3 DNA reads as TGTGCCAGCAGCACAAGTGGGGGGCGCGGGACTGAAGCTTTCTTT.

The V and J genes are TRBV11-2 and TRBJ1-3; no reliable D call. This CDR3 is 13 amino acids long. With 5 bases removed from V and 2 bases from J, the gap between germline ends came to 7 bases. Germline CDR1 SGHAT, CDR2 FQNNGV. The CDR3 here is CASSPVTGNTIYF. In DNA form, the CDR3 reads TGTGCCAGCAGCCCAGTTACTGGAAACACCATATATTTT.

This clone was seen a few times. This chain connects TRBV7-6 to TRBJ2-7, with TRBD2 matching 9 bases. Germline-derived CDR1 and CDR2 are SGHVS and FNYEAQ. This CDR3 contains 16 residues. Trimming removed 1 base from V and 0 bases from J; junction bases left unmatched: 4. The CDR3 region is CASSLGSGRFSYEQYF. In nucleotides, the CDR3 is TGTGCCAGCAGCTTAGGCAGCGGGAGGTTCTCCTACGAGCAGTACTTC.

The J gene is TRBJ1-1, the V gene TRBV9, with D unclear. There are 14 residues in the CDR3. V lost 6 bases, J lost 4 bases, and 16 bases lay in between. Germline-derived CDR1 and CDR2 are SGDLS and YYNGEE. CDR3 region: CASTPGGRGTEAFF. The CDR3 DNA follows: TGTGCCAGCACCCCGGGCGGCCGGGGCACTGAAGCTTTCTTT.

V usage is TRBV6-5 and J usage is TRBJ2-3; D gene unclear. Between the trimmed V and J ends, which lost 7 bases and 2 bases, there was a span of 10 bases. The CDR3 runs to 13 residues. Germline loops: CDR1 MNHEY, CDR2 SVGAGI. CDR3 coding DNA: TGTGCCAGCACAATGCAGAACACAGATACGCAGTATTTT. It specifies CASTMQNTDTQYF.